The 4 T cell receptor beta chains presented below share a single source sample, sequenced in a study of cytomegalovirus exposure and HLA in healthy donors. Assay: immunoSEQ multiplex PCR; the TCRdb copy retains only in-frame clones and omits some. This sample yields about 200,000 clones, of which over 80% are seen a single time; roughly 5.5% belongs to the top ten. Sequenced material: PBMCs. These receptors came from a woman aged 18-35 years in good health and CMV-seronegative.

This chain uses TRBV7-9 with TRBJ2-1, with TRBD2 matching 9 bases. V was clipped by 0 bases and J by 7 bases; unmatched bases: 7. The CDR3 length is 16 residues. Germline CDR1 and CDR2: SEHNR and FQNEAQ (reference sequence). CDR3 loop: CASSLAFERGENEQFF. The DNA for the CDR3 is TGTGCCAGCAGCTTAGCGTTCGAGCGGGGGGAAAATGAGCAGTTCTTC.

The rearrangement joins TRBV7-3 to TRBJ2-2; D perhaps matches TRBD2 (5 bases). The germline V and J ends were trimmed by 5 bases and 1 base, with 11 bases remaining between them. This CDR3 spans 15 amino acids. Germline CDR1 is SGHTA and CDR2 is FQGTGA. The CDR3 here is CASSDRRRNTGELFF. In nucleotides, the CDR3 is TGTGCCAGCAGCGATAGGAGGCGGAACACCGGGGAGCTGTTTTTT.

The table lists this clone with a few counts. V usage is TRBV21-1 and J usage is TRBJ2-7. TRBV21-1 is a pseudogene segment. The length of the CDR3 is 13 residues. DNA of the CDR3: TGTGCCAGCAGCAGGTTTAAGGATCACGAGCAGTACTTC. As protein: CASSRFKDHEQYF.

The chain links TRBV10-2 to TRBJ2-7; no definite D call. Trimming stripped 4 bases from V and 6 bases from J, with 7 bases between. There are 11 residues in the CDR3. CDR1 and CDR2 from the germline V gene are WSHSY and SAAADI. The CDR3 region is CASSAGSEQYF. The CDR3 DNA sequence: TGCGCCAGCAGTGCCGGCTCCGAGCAGTACTTC.